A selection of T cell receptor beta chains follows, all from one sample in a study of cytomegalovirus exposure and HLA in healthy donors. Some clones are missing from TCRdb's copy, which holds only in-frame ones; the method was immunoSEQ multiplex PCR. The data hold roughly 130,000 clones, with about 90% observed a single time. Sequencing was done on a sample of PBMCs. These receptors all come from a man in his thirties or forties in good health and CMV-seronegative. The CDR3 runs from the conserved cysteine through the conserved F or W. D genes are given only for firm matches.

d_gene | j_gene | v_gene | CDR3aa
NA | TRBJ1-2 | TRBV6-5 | CASSYSIANYGYTF
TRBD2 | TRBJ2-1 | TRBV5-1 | CASSSGLAGGEQFF
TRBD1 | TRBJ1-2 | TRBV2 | CASPGTGGKNYGYTF
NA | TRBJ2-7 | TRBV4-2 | CASSQVSGPSSYEQYF
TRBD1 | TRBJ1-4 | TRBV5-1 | CASNYGQGEGEKLFF
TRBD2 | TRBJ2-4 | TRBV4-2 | CASSQDRGLAGVAKNIQYF
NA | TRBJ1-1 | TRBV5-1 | CASSWASVNTEAFF
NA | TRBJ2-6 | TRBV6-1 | CASSELRLNSGANVLTF
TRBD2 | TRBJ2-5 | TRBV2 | CASRATSVRETQYF
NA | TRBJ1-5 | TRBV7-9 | CASSSWPPDSNQPQHF
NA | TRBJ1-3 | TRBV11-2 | CASSFTVHSGNTIYF
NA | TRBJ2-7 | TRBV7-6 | CASSQFVGGEQYF
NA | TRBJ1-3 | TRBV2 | CASSDRVFGNTIYF
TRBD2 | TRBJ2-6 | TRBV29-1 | CSVGRGKGTGANVLTF
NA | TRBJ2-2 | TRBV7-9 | CASSLGPPHNTGELFF
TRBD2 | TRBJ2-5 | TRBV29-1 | CSVSPSGGPETQYF
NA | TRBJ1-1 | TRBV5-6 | CASSFGTPRAGAFF
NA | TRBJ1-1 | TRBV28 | CATLPSLGEVTEAFF
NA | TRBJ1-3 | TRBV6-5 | CASSYSRDISGNTIYF
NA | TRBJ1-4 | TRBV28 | CASSFFRVPAPEKLFF
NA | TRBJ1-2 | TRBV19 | CASNQGTYYGYTF
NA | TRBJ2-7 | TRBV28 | CAILPLGHGEQYF
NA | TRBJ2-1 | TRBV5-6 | CASSLLDTPGYEQFF
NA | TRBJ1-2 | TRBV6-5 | CASSYSAGEMSYGYTF
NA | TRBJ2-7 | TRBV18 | CASSPGQALSSYEQYF
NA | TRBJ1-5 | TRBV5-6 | CASSLNSGNNQPQHF
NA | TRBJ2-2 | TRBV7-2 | CASSLRRRISTGELFF
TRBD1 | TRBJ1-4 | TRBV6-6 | CASSRTGGREKLFF
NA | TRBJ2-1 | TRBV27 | CASSLLGGDEQFF
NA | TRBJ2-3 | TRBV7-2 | CASTPRLHNTQYF
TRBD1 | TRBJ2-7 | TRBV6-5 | CASSYSGQDRYEQYF
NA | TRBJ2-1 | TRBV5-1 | CASRWGGYNEQFF
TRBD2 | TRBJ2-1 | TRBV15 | CATSRERGHGLAVDYYNEQFF
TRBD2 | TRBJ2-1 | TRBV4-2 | CASSQSLGGGAGEQFF
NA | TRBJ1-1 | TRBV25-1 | CASSAGVSRGTEAFF
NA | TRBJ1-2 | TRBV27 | CASSLRSGTSIYGYTF
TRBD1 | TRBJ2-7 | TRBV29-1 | CSANSGTGSYEQYF
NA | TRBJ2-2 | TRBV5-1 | CASSLYVGGNTGELFF
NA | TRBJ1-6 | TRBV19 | CASSMEGPVNSPLHF
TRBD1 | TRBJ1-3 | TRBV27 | CASSLGQGSGNTIYF
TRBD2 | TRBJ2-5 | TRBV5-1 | CASARTSGGKETQYF
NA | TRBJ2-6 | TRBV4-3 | CASSQESWANVLTF
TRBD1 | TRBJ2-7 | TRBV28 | CASSSMGTGRYEQYF
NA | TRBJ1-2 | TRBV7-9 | CASSLQGLQGGYTF
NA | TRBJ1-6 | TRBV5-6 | CASSRNSPLHF
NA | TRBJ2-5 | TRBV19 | CASSRIGRAQETQYF
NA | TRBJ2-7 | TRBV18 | CASSPGRVYEQYF
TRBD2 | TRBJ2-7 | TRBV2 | CASSGGRWAGLVNEQYF
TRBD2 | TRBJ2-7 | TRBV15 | CATSRGPAGGNDEQYF
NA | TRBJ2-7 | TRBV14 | CASSQVSYEQYF
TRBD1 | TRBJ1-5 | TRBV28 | CASRDRGGLGNQPQHF
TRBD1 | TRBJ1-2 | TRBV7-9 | CASSLGKLQGAIYRGYTF
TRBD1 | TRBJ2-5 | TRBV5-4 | CASSSLQGREETQYF
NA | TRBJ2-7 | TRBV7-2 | CASSLLGAYEQYF